This TCR beta chain derives from a study of regulatory T cells in long-lasting Graves disease. Study-wide points: The study found persistent patients shared more public clonotypes (2,741) than new patients (about 990).

Construction of the TCR beta libraries employed iRepertoire HTBI primers in conjunction with Arm-PCR of CDR3 regions. TCRdb ran MiXCR on the multiplex PCR reads and lists one entry per CDR3 protein. The sample shows some 330,000 distinct CDR3 sequences, approximately 12% of them seen only once. The germline V gene encodes CDR1 DFQATT and CDR2 SNEGSKA (reference sequence). With 7 bases removed from V and 0 bases from J, the gap between germline ends came to 7 bases. The length of the CDR3 is 13 residues. Noted time point: newly diagnosed GD, antithyroid drugs for less than 3 months. The TCR library used RNA extracted from PBMCs. All patients originated from an endocrinology department located in Xi'an, China. Approximately 9.6 milliliters of peripheral blood were drawn into EDTA tubes. The sample holds many counts of this clonotype. Its antigen is undetermined. This sample also appeared in a second study, on T cells in Graves' hyperthyroidism and ophthalmopathy.

The starting material was peripheral blood mononuclear cells (PBMCs), obtained at new diagnosis, from a patient treated with antithyroid drugs. The V call is TRBV20-1, the J call TRBJ1-6; D not certain. The receptor was isolated from a woman younger than 30 with Graves disease. CDR3 DNA sequence: TGCAGTGGGGTGAGCTCCTATAATTCACCCCTCCACTTT. This sequence encodes CSGVSSYNSPLHF.